Below, 28 T cell receptor beta chains from the same sample are listed, as sequenced in a study of blood T cell repertoires in COVID-19 (dated by TCRdb to about 2020). Library generation was performed with the immunoSEQ multiplex PCR assay. Entries here come from immuneACCESS through TCRdb and include only in-frame sequences with V and J called. Some clones fail to appear in such tables; in the studies checked, an unresolved V gene covers under half of the shortfall, and the cause of the remainder is unknown. Counted in this sample were approximately 15,000 clones; around 90% of them appeared once. Less than 20% of the sample goes to the ten largest clones. What was sequenced was peripheral blood. These receptors were collected from a man aged 50 to 60 with active COVID-19.

J is TRBJ2-3 and V is TRBV6-5, with 7 bases lining up with TRBD1. CDR1 and CDR2 from the germline V gene are MNHEY and SVGAGI. This CDR3 contains 14 residues. The V gene end was trimmed by 7 bases and the J gene end by 2 bases; junction bases not matched to a gene: 6. This chain's CDR3 is CASKPGQATDTQYF. CDR3 nucleotide sequence: TGTGCCAGCAAGCCCGGACAGGCCACAGATACGCAGTATTTT.

The chain combines TRBV6-5 with TRBJ2-7; TRBD1 matches at 8 bases. This CDR3 is 15 amino acids long. CDR1 MNHEY and CDR2 SVGAGI come from the germline V gene. V dropped 0 bases and J dropped 2; count of bases not matched to a gene: 3. CDR3 amino acids: CASSYSGTGTYEQYF. CDR3 coding DNA: TGTGCCAGCAGTTACTCGGGGACAGGTACCTACGAGCAGTACTTC.

The chain couples TRBV5-1 to TRBJ1-4; possibly TRBD1 for D (5 bases). Germline CDR1 SGHRS, CDR2 YFSETQ. V lost 5 bases, J lost 3 bases, and 11 bases lay in between. There are 14 residues in the CDR3. For the CDR3, the DNA is TGCGCCAGCAGTTTTTCAGGGCCTAATGAAAAACTGTTTTTT. Translation gives CASSFSGPNEKLFF. The variable domain in full, completed from reference TRBV5-1 and TRBJ1-4, reads KAGVTQTPRYLIKTRGQQVTLSCSPISGHRSVSWYQQTPGQGLQFLFEYFSETQRNKGNFPGRFSGRQFSNSRSEMNVSTLELGDSALYLCASSFSGPNEKLFFGSGTQLSVL.

The rearrangement links TRBV27 to TRBJ2-1, with D tentatively TRBD1 (5 bases). Germline loops: CDR1 MNHEY, CDR2 SMNVEV (reference sequence). With 4 bases removed from V and 7 bases from J, the gap between germline ends came to 11 bases. The CDR3 sequence is 13 residues long. CDR3 residues: CASSSPGRNEQFF. CDR3 DNA: TGTGCCAGCAGTTCGCCAGGGCGAAATGAGCAGTTCTTC.

This clone was picked up a small number of times. The rearrangement links TRBV5-4 to TRBJ1-2; TRBD1 might be the D (5 bases). The CDR3 consists of 15 residues. V dropped 1 base and J dropped 6 bases, with 16 bases sitting between them. Germline V gene data show CDR1 as SGHNT and CDR2 as YYREEE (reference sequence). The CDR3 bases are TGTGCCAGCAGCTTGATTGGTTCGGGGGATCATGGCTACACCTTC. Residues: CASSLIGSGDHGYTF.

The rearrangement links TRBV15 to TRBJ2-7, with D maybe TRBD1 (5 bases). The CDR3 contains 16 residues. Germline CDR1 reads LNHNV; CDR2 reads YYDKDF (reference sequence). Trimming removed 4 bases at V and 1 base at J, with 17 bases between. CDR3: CATSNFEAGKSYEQYF. For the CDR3, the DNA is TGTGCCACCAGCAACTTCGAGGCAGGGAAATCCTACGAGCAGTACTTC.

V usage is TRBV3-1 (or the pseudogene TRBV3-2) and J usage is TRBJ2-5, with a possible D match to TRBD2 (5 bases). In germline, CDR1 is LGHDT, CDR2 YNNKEL (reference sequence). The germline V and J ends were trimmed by 4 bases and 1 base, with 10 bases remaining between them. The CDR3 spans 14 residues. As DNA, the CDR3 is TGTGCCAGCAGCCTACGGGAAATCCAAGAGACCCAGTACTTC. It encodes CASSLREIQETQYF.

This rearrangement joins TRBV15 to TRBJ2-7, with D perhaps matching TRBD1 (5 bases). In germline, CDR1 is LNHNV, CDR2 YYDKDF (reference sequence). The CDR3 is made up of 14 amino acids. The V gene lost 1 base and the J gene lost 0 bases, with 7 bases spanning the gap. Written as DNA, the CDR3 is TGTGCCACCAGCAGAGGGACATTCTCCTACGAGCAGTACTTC. Translated: CATSRGTFSYEQYF. Together with reference TRBV15 and TRBJ2-7, the CDR3 gives the full variable domain: DAMVIQNPRYQVTQFGKPVTLSCSQTLNHNVMYWYQQKSSQAPKLLFHYYDKDFNNEADTPDNFQSRRPNTSFCFLDIRSPGLGDTAMYLCATSRGTFSYEQYFGPGTRLTVT.

V and J are TRBV6-1 and TRBJ2-4, with D unclear. Between the trimmed V and J ends, which lost 2 bases and 0 bases, there was a span of 20 bases. The CDR3 has 19 residues. Germline V gene data show CDR1 as MNHNS and CDR2 as SASEGT. The CDR3 is CASSETATYSDLAKNIQYF. CDR3 bases: TGTGCCAGCAGTGAAACGGCTACCTACTCCGACTTAGCCAAAAACATTCAGTACTTC.

This chain connects TRBV10-3 to TRBJ2-2, with TRBD2 as a possible D gene (5 bases). This CDR3 is 13 amino acids long. The V and J ends lost 8 bases and 3 bases respectively, with 10 bases between them. The germline CDR1 and CDR2 sequences are ENHRY and SYGVKD. The CDR3, as DNA: TGTGCCATCGACGAGGGTTACACCGGGGAGCTGTTTTTT. It translates to CAIDEGYTGELFF.

The chain is built from TRBV7-9 and TRBJ1-2; a weak D match, TRBD1 (5 bases). V was cut by 5 bases and J by 0 bases, with 13 bases left in between. Germline lookup yields CDR1 SEHNR and CDR2 FQNEAQ (reference sequence). This CDR3 spans 15 amino acids. CDR3 amino acids: CASSPVGRANYGYTF. The CDR3 nucleotides read TGTGCCAGCAGCCCGGTGGGCAGGGCTAACTATGGCTACACCTTC. Filled out from reference TRBV7-9 and TRBJ1-2, the complete variable domain reads DTGVSQNPRHKITKRGQNVTFRCDPISEHNRLYWYRQTLGQGPEFLTYFQNEAQLEKSRLLSDRFSAERPKGSFSTLEIQRTEQGDSAMYLCASSPVGRANYGYTFGSGTRLTVV.

The chain recombines TRBV6-5 with TRBJ1-3; D not certain. CDR3 length equals 14 residues. Germline V gene sequence: CDR1 MNHEY, CDR2 SVGAGI. V lost 0 bases and J lost 3, with 6 bases in between. The CDR3 nucleotides read TGTGCCAGCAGTTACTCCCGTCTTGGAAACACCATATATTTT. This codes for CASSYSRLGNTIYF.

The V and J genes are TRBV5-1 and TRBJ2-1, with TRBD2 as a possible D gene (6 bases). There are 18 residues in the CDR3. Per the germline V gene, CDR1 is SGHRS and CDR2 is YFSETQ. The V and J ends lost 3 bases and 1 base respectively, with 20 bases between them. This CDR3 reads CASSSLGPGRGSYNEQFF. The CDR3 bases are TGCGCCAGCAGCTCCTTGGGGCCCGGGCGGGGTTCCTACAATGAGCAGTTCTTC.

The gene calls are TRBV24-1 and TRBJ2-1, with 11 bases lining up with TRBD2. CDR3 length: 18 residues. Germline values: CDR1 KGHDR, CDR2 SFDVKD. V shed 3 bases and J 1 base; nucleotides not matched to a gene: 7. The CDR3 DNA follows: TGTGCCACCAGTGATGCGTTACCTAGCGGGGGGTCCTACAATGAGCAGTTCTTC. It yields the protein CATSDALPSGGSYNEQFF.

This chain uses TRBV28 with TRBJ1-1; D unclear. CDR3 length: 13 residues. Trimming stripped 4 bases from V and 0 bases from J, with 6 bases between. CDR1 and CDR2 (germline): MDHEN, SYDVKM. CDR3 sequence reads: CASSSIMNTEAFF. DNA of the CDR3: TGTGCCAGCAGTTCTATAATGAACACTGAAGCTTTCTTT.

The rearrangement uses TRBV6-2 or TRBV6-3 and TRBJ2-1; possible D gene TRBD2, 6 bases. Trimming took 6 bases from V and 0 from J, leaving 15 bases between them. The CDR3 is made up of 16 amino acids. CDR1 is MNHEY, CDR2 SVGEGT, per germline. CDR3 nucleotides: TGTGCCAGCAGCCCTTTAGCGGATAGCTCCTACAATGAGCAGTTCTTC. Protein product: CASSPLADSSYNEQFF.

This chain links TRBV5-5 with TRBJ2-1; D is possibly TRBD2 (5 bases). Looked up from germline, CDR1 is SGHKS and CDR2 is YYEKEE (reference sequence). This CDR3 is 16 amino acids long. V dropped 0 bases and J dropped 4 bases, with 14 bases sitting between them. The CDR3 sequence: CASSLDWLAEYNEQFF. In nucleotides, the CDR3 is TGTGCCAGCAGCTTGGATTGGCTAGCAGAATACAATGAGCAGTTCTTC.

The rearrangement links TRBV4-1 to TRBJ2-3; TRBD2 matches at 9 bases. After removal of 5 bases from V and 1 base from J, the junction contained 4 bases not matched to a gene. Germline CDR1 MGHRA, CDR2 YSYEKL. The CDR3 contains 15 residues. The CDR3: CASSGASGGTDTQYF. Here the CDR3 DNA reads TGCGCCAGCAGCGGGGCTAGCGGGGGCACAGATACGCAGTATTTT.

J is TRBJ2-7 and V is TRBV27; 10 bases are a match to TRBD2. After removal of 5 bases from V and 4 bases from J, the junction contained 8 bases not matched to a gene. Germline V gene data show CDR1 as MNHEY and CDR2 as SMNVEV (reference sequence). The CDR3 is made up of 15 amino acids. The CDR3 DNA sequence: TGTGCCAGCAGTCAAATACTAGCGGGGACTTACGAGCAGTACTTC. This codes for CASSQILAGTYEQYF.

This clone was seen a few times. The chain is built from TRBV6-2 or TRBV6-3 and TRBJ2-7, with 10 bases matching TRBD2. V lost 2 bases to trimming and J lost 4 bases; unmatched junction nucleotides: 17. This CDR3 spans 19 amino acids. Germline lookup yields CDR1 MNHEY and CDR2 SVGEGT. CDR3 in amino acids: CASSYPLSASGSTQYEQYF. The CDR3, as DNA: TGTGCCAGCAGTTACCCTTTATCCGCTAGCGGGAGCACCCAGTACGAGCAGTACTTC.

This chain uses TRBV14 with TRBJ2-3; 9 nucleotides align to TRBD2. Germline V gene lookup returns CDR1 SGHDN and CDR2 FVKESK. Trimming took 4 bases from V and 2 from J; bases not matched to a gene: 13. This CDR3 is 18 amino acids long. CDR3 loop: CASSRSSGVGVNTDTQYF. In DNA form, the CDR3 reads TGTGCCAGCAGCCGATCTAGCGGGGTGGGAGTTAACACAGATACGCAGTATTTT.

The V call is TRBV7-3, the J call TRBJ2-2; 9 bases match TRBD2. The CDR3 consists of 17 residues. With 2 bases clipped from V and 1 base from J, the junction kept 5 bases outside the gene matches. Per the germline V gene, CDR1 is SGHTA and CDR2 is FQGTGA. The CDR3 DNA is TGTGCCAGCAGCTTAGAGTCTAGCGGGGTGAACACCGGGGAGCTGTTTTTT. Its translation is CASSLESSGVNTGELFF.

The rearrangement uses TRBV13 and TRBJ2-6; D uncertain. CDR1 and CDR2 from the germline V gene are PRHDT and FYEKMQ (reference sequence). The CDR3 consists of 14 residues. Trimming left V 2 bases short and J 3 bases short, with 5 bases between. CDR3 sequence reads: CASSLLSGANVLTF. The CDR3 region has the DNA TGTGCCAGCAGCTTACTTAGTGGGGCCAACGTCCTGACTTTC.

The rearrangement joins TRBV13 to TRBJ2-7, with TRBD2 identical over 8 bases. CDR1 is PRHDT and CDR2 is FYEKMQ in the germline V gene (reference sequence). The CDR3 is 14 amino acids. Losses at the gene ends were 2 bases for V and 0 bases for J; bases not matched to a gene: 0. CDR3 sequence (DNA): TGTGCCAGCAGCTTAAGCGGGAGCTCCTACGAGCAGTACTTC. Residues: CASSLSGSSYEQYF.

V gene TRBV6-2 or TRBV6-3 combines with J gene TRBJ2-7; 12 bases align to TRBD2. V was pared by 3 bases and J by 13 bases, with 7 bases of the junction left unmatched. The CDR3 extends over 13 amino acids. Germline CDR1 MNHEY, CDR2 SVGEGT. CDR3 amino acids: CASSYRLAGVPYF. For the CDR3, the DNA is TGTGCCAGCAGTTATCGACTAGCGGGAGTGCCCTACTTC.

Concerning this clone: Germline is not matched at one junction end, which may reflect a read error. The chain recombines TRBV7-7 with TRBJ2-5, with D perhaps TRBD1 (6 bases). The length of the CDR3 is 15 residues. Germline V gives CDR1 SSHAT, CDR2 FNYEAQ (reference sequence). The CDR3 bases are TGTGCTAGCAGCTTAGGCAGGACAGTCCAAGAGACCCAGTACTTC. This translates into CASSLGRTVQETQYF.

This clone was picked up a small number of times. The chain's CDR3 is CAISDGLDTDTQYF. CDR3 nucleotide sequence: TGTGCCATCAGTGATGGGCTTGACACAGATACGCAGTATTTT. V usage is TRBV10-3 and J usage is TRBJ2-3; D ambiguous. V dropped 3 bases and J dropped 2 bases, with 9 bases sitting between them. Germline V gene lookup returns CDR1 ENHRY and CDR2 SYGVKD. The CDR3 has 14 amino acids.

The chain carries TRBV7-3 and TRBJ2-5, with 7 bases that match TRBD2. V dropped 0 bases and J dropped 4; count of bases not matched to a gene: 20. The germline CDR1 and CDR2 sequences are SGHTA and FQGTGA. The CDR3 has 20 amino acids. The CDR3: CASSLTGRGRLVSGAETQYF. CDR3 nucleotides: TGTGCCAGCAGCTTAACGGGCCGCGGGAGATTAGTTTCAGGCGCAGAGACCCAGTACTTC. Together with reference TRBV7-3 and TRBJ2-5, the CDR3 gives the full variable domain: GAGVSQTPSNKVTEKGKYVELRCDPISGHTALYWYRQSLGQGPEFLIYFQGTGAADDSGLPNDRFFAVRPEGSVSTLKIQRTERGDSAVYLCASSLTGRGRLVSGAETQYFGPGTRLLVL.